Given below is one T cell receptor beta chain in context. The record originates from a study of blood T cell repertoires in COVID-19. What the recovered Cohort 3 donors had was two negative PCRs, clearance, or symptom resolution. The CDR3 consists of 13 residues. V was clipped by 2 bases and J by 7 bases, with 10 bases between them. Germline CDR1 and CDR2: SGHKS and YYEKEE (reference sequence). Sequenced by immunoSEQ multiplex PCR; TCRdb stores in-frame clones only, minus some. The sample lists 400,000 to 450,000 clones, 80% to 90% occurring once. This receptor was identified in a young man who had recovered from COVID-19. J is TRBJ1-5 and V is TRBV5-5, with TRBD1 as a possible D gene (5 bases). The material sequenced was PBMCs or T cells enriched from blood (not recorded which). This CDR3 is CASSFVEGQPQHF. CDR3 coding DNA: TGTGCCAGCAGCTTCGTGGAGGGGCAGCCCCAGCATTTT.